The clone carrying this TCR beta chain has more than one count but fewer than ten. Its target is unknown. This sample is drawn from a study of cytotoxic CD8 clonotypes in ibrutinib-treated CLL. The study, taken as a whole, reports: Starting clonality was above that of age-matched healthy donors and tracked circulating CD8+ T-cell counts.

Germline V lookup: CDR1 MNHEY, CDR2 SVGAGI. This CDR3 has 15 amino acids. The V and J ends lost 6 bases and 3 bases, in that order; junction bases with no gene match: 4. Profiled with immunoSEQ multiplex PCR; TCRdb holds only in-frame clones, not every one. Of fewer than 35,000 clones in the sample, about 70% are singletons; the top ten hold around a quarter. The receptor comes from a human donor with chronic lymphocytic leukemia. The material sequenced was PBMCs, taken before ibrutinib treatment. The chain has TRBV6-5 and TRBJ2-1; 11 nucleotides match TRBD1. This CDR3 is CASRSDRGHYNEQFF. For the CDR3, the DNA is TGTGCCAGCAGATCGGACAGGGGGCACTACAATGAGCAGTTCTTC.